The entry that follows covers one T cell receptor beta chain sequence. Total RNA extracted from each sample amounted to at least 6 micrograms. A J-beta primer mix and a sample-barcoded 5' primer were used in a second PCR of about 7 to 11 cycles. Each TCR beta cDNA got a 12-nucleotide random molecular identifier. Each CDR3 protein is one row after TCRdb ran MiXCR on the 5' RACE reads. This table has 750,000 to 950,000 distinct CDR3 sequences, around half appearing once. The data originate from a study of blood T cells in healthy people across ages. This CDR3 is built from 15 residues. CDR1 and CDR2 (germline): SGDLS, YYNGEE.

This chain connects TRBV9 to TRBJ2-4, with D possibly TRBD1 on 6 matching bases. The J call may be incorrect, as the DNA end agrees better with TRBJ2-7. This TCR was sampled from a man older than 75 in good health. Sample: blood. This CDR3 reads CASSPSGGQHREQYF. CDR3 nucleotide sequence: TGTGCCAGCAGCCCGAGTGGGGGCCAACACCGCGAGCAGTACTTC.